The T cell receptor beta chain under discussion was sequenced for a study of CD8 T cells in ankylosing spondylitis. This clonotype was detected a few times. The antigen is undetermined. Looked up from germline, CDR1 is SGHTA and CDR2 is FQGNSA. V was pared by 5 bases and J by 4 bases, with 11 bases between. The CDR3 sequence is 13 residues long. Study outcomes and limitations: Characteristic of ankylosing spondylitis blood, it appeared, was a TCR beta motif comprising about 8 highly homologous variants.

TCRdb ran MiXCR on the 5' RACE reads and lists one entry per CDR3 protein. The top ten clones hold about 6.5% of a sample with approximately 500,000 distinct CDR3 sequences, more than 9.5% of them seen once. The sequence came from a male donor with ankylosing spondylitis. The chain combines TRBV7-2 with TRBJ1-2; a possible D gene is TRBD1 (5 bases). Sequenced: blood, either unsorted or a sorted T cell fraction (not recorded which). The CDR3 sequence: CASSMEQVYGYTF. CDR3 sequence (DNA): TGTGCCAGCAGCATGGAACAGGTCTATGGCTACACCTTC.